The 32 T cell receptor beta chains listed next were all sequenced from one sample in a study of T-cell reconstitution after alpha-beta-depleted transplantation in children. Unique molecular identifiers were incorporated during preparation of the TCRbeta library. From the PCR reads, TCRdb called clonotypes with MiXCR, one entry per CDR3 protein. In the table there are around 270,000 distinct CDR3 sequences, 10% of which are singletons. The material was PBMCs, obtained before TCRalphabeta/CD19-depleted stem cell transplant. The receptors shown here come from a boy younger than two with acute myeloid leukemia, due to receive a stem cell transplant.

This clonotype was detected a few times. The CDR3 protein is CASSISGYRADTQYF. The CDR3 DNA reads TGTGCCAGCAGCATTAGCGGGTACCGTGCAGATACGCAGTATTTT. This chain links TRBV11-3 with TRBJ2-3, with 7 bases aligning to TRBD2. J gave up 4 bases and V 5 bases, and 9 bases lay outside the gene matches. There are 15 residues in the CDR3. CDR1 and CDR2 from the germline V gene are SGHNT and YENEEA.

This clonotype has at least ten counts. This rearrangement joins TRBV6-5 to TRBJ2-2; D might be TRBD1 (7 bases). Between the trimmed V and J ends, which lost 2 bases and 4 bases, there was a span of 11 bases. The length of the CDR3 is 15 residues. Germline V gene data show CDR1 as MNHEY and CDR2 as SVGAGI. In DNA, the CDR3 is TGTGCCAGCAGTTACGGCAGGGGGGTCACCGGGGAGCTGTTTTTT. Encoded protein: CASSYGRGVTGELFF.

This clonotype came up a few times. This chain links TRBV5-5 with TRBJ2-1, with D perhaps being TRBD1 or TRBD2 (5 bases each). This CDR3 comprises 16 residues. Germline-derived CDR1 and CDR2 are SGHKS and YYEKEE (reference sequence). Trimming removed 3 bases at V and 6 bases at J, with 19 bases between. Here the CDR3 reads CASSSGPLRGSNEQFF. The CDR3 DNA reads as TGTGCCAGCAGCTCGGGACCGCTCCGAGGAAGCAATGAGCAGTTCTTC.

At least ten counts were recorded for this clonotype. The chain's CDR3 is CASNPLGGQETQYF. In DNA, the CDR3 is TGTGCCAGCAATCCCCTCGGCGGGCAAGAGACCCAGTACTTC. The chain uses TRBV6-5 and TRBJ2-5, with a tentative D call TRBD2 (5 bases). The germline gives CDR1 MNHEY, CDR2 SVGAGI. Trimming took 7 bases from V and 2 from J, leaving 14 bases between them. CDR3 length: 14 amino acids.

This clonotype has at least ten counts. CDR3 sequence reads: CSVAGGVSGANVLTF. The DNA of the CDR3 is TGCAGCGTAGCAGGGGGGGTCTCTGGGGCCAACGTCCTGACTTTC. The rearrangement uses TRBV29-1 and TRBJ2-6; either TRBD1 or TRBD2 may fit D (7 bases each). The V end lost 6 bases, the J end lost 0 bases, and 12 bases lay between the germline ends. In germline, CDR1 is SQVTM, CDR2 ANQGSEA. CDR3 length: 15 amino acids.

The V and J genes are TRBV29-1 and TRBJ2-6, with TRBD2 as a possible D gene (7 bases). Trimming took 5 bases from V and 3 from J, leaving 11 bases between them. CDR1 and CDR2 from the germline V gene are SQVTM and ANQGSEA. The CDR3 consists of 14 residues. CDR3 sequence: CSVTGGGGANVLTF. CDR3 sequence (DNA): TGCAGCGTTACGGGGGGCGGTGGGGCCAACGTCCTGACTTTC.

The table lists this clonotype with many counts. The chain joins TRBV12-3 or TRBV12-4 to TRBJ2-7, with 10 bases fitting TRBD1. The CDR3 length is 14 residues. Trimming cost V 3 bases and J 2 bases; bases outside gene matches: 1. Here the CDR3 DNA reads TGTGCCAGCAGTTTCGACAGGGGGCCCTACGAGCAGTACTTC. It specifies CASSFDRGPYEQYF.

The sample holds a few counts of this clonotype. The chain has TRBV6-2 or TRBV6-3 and TRBJ2-1; 12 bases agree with TRBD2. Germline lookup yields CDR1 MNHEY and CDR2 SVGEGT. There are 18 residues in the CDR3. V lost 2 bases, J lost 0 bases, and 5 bases stayed unmatched. Here the CDR3 reads CASSYLRLAGDSYNEQFF. The CDR3 nucleotides are TGTGCCAGCAGTTACCTGAGACTAGCGGGAGACTCCTACAATGAGCAGTTCTTC.

This clonotype was counted ten times or more. This CDR3 reads CASTLGARDTQYF. The CDR3 DNA follows: TGTGCCAGCACCCTCGGGGCGCGAGATACGCAGTATTTT. V is TRBV12-3 or TRBV12-4 and J is TRBJ2-3; D possibly uses TRBD1 or TRBD2 (5 bases each). The CDR3 loop spans 13 amino acids. The V and J ends lost 7 bases and 5 bases respectively, with 13 bases between them.

This clonotype was detected a few times. This chain uses TRBV5-1 with TRBJ2-3, with 9 bases matching TRBD1. The length of the CDR3 is 15 residues. The germline V gene has CDR1 SGHRS and CDR2 YFSETQ. Trimming took 4 bases from V and 2 from J; bases not matched to a gene: 5. The CDR3 DNA follows: TGCGCCAGCAGCATAACAGGGGGCGCCACAGATACGCAGTATTTT. As protein: CASSITGGATDTQYF.

This clonotype was seen many times. This chain connects TRBV4-3 to TRBJ2-3, with TRBD2 matching 13 bases. This CDR3 has 19 residues. Trimming removed 1 base from V and 3 bases from J; junction bases left unmatched: 10. Germline loops: CDR1 LGHNA, CDR2 YSLEER. In nucleotides, the CDR3 is TGCGCCAGCAGCCAAGTCGAGGGACTAGCGGGATGTGTAACAGATACGCAGTATTTT. Translating gives CASSQVEGLAGCVTDTQYF.

This clonotype came up many times. The genes are TRBV7-3 and TRBJ1-3; D call uncertain. The CDR3 totals 13 residues. V dropped 1 base and J dropped 2 bases, with 3 bases sitting between them. From germline, CDR1 is SGHTA and CDR2 FQGTGA. The CDR3 region has the DNA TGTGCCAGCAGCTTAAAGGCTGGAAACACCATATATTTT. Protein product: CASSLKAGNTIYF.

Remarks on this clonotype: A junction end diverges from the germline sequence, so it may reflect a read error. The V gene is TRBV4-2, the J gene TRBJ2-7; 10 positions match TRBD2. The CDR3 runs to 16 residues. The germline CDR1 and CDR2 sequences are LGHNA and YNFKEQ. CDR3 DNA sequence: TGTGCCAGCAGCCGAGTAACAGCGGGAGGGCCCTACGAGCAGTGCTTC. This translates into CASSRVTAGGPYEQCF.

As regards this clonotype: This clone may be a read error of a much larger clone one base away. This is likely a read error, given that the CDR3 carries no conserved phenylalanine or tryptophan at its end. J is TRBJ1-2 and V is TRBV11-2; D uncertain. CDR1 and CDR2 from the germline V gene are SGHAT and FQNNGV. Between the trimmed V and J ends, which lost 3 bases and 2 bases, there was a span of 13 bases. This CDR3 is 15 amino acids long. CDR3 in DNA: TGTGCCAGCAGCTTTACACGCGCAGCGAACTATGGCTACACCCTC. This sequence encodes CASSFTRAANYGYTL.

This clonotype was counted a few times. This rearrangement joins TRBV24-1 to TRBJ2-7, with TRBD1 identical over 7 bases. The CDR3 consists of 13 residues. Germline assignment: CDR1 KGHDR and CDR2 SFDVKD. V lost 7 bases to trimming and J lost 5 bases; unmatched junction nucleotides: 7. CDR3 in amino acids: CATSPRTGNEQYF. For the CDR3, the DNA is TGTGCCACCAGCCCCAGGACAGGTAACGAGCAGTACTTC.

In this sample, this clonotype turned up many times. The chain joins TRBV20-1 to TRBJ2-3; D remains unclear. This CDR3 contains 18 residues. Trimming removed 6 bases from V and 0 bases from J, with 25 bases in between. From germline, CDR1 is DFQATT and CDR2 SNEGSKA (reference sequence). The CDR3 DNA sequence: TGCAGTGCGTACCCCTTTACCCAAGCTTACGCGAGCACAGATACGCAGTATTTT. Translating it yields CSAYPFTQAYASTDTQYF.

This clonotype was seen repeatedly, ten times or more. The J gene is TRBJ2-1, the V gene TRBV7-3; D might be TRBD2 (6 bases). The CDR3 is made up of 13 amino acids. Between the trimmed V and J ends, which lost 5 bases and 9 bases, there was a span of 14 bases. Germline V CDR1 and CDR2: SGHTA, FQGTGA. The CDR3 protein is CASSERGSTEQFF. CDR3 DNA: TGTGCCAGCAGCGAACGGGGGAGCACTGAGCAGTTCTTC.

This clonotype came up many times. This chain uses TRBV24-1 with TRBJ2-5; 10 nucleotides line up with TRBD1. Losses at the gene ends were 11 bases for V and 5 bases for J; bases not matched to a gene: 10. CDR1 and CDR2 from the germline V gene are KGHDR and SFDVKD. The CDR3 runs 14 residues. This CDR3 is CAISAPGQGETQYF. The CDR3 nucleotides read TGTGCCATCTCAGCCCCGGGACAGGGGGAGACCCAGTACTTC.

This clonotype appeared a few times. This chain connects TRBV19 to TRBJ2-7; D may correspond to TRBD1 or TRBD2 (5 bases each). The CDR3 is 13 residues long. Germline values: CDR1 LNHDA, CDR2 SQIVND (reference sequence). Trimming pared 3 bases from V and 5 bases from J, leaving 11 bases between. CDR3 residues: CASSIWGRNEQYF. CDR3 nucleotide sequence: TGTGCCAGTAGTATTTGGGGACGGAACGAGCAGTACTTC.

This clonotype was observed at least ten times. The V and J genes are TRBV9 and TRBJ1-4; no definite D call. Per the germline V gene, CDR1 is SGDLS and CDR2 is YYNGEE. The CDR3 runs 14 residues. Trimming stripped 0 bases from V and 3 bases from J, with 6 bases between. CDR3: CASSVDQANEKLFF. In DNA form, the CDR3 reads TGTGCCAGCAGCGTAGATCAGGCTAATGAAAAACTGTTTTTT.

This clonotype appeared a few times. The J gene is TRBJ1-2, the V gene TRBV12-3 or TRBV12-4; D not certain. Deletions cut 0 bases from V and 7 bases from J, with 6 bases between. The CDR3 is 12 residues long. The CDR3 DNA is TGTGCCAGCAGTTTAGCGCCCAGTGGCTACACCTTC. Encoded protein: CASSLAPSGYTF.

This clonotype was counted at least ten times. This chain uses TRBV7-9 with TRBJ1-2; 7 bases match TRBD1. This CDR3 is 14 amino acids long. CDR1 and CDR2 (germline): SEHNR, FQNEAQ (reference sequence). Trimming took 5 bases from V and 4 from J; bases not matched to a gene: 7. CDR3: CASSPDRVGYGYTF. DNA of the CDR3: TGTGCCAGCAGCCCCGACAGGGTGGGCTATGGCTACACCTTC.

The table lists this clonotype with many counts. V is TRBV29-1 and J is TRBJ2-1, with TRBD2 as a possible D gene (6 bases). The CDR3 sequence is 13 residues long. V lost 1 base to trimming and J lost 10 bases, with 14 bases between them. CDR1 and CDR2 from the germline V gene are SQVTM and ANQGSEA. CDR3 loop: CSVEVATSREQFF. The CDR3 bases are TGCAGCGTTGAAGTCGCCACTAGCAGGGAGCAGTTCTTC.

CDR3 protein: CASRSSATSSYEQYF. The CDR3 region has the DNA TGTGCCAGCAGATCATCAGCCACTAGCTCCTACGAGCAGTACTTC. This chain links TRBV6-2 or TRBV6-3 with TRBJ2-7; possibly TRBD2 for D (5 bases). There are 15 residues in the CDR3. Per germline, CDR1 MNHEY and CDR2 SVGEGT. Trimming pared 6 bases from V and 0 bases from J, leaving 15 bases between.

This clonotype was observed at least ten times. V and J are TRBV18 and TRBJ2-7, with D perhaps matching TRBD1 (7 bases). The V end was cut by 0 bases, the J end by 7 bases, with 13 bases between. This CDR3 comprises 14 residues. From germline, CDR1 is KGHSH and CDR2 LQKENI. This chain's CDR3 is CASSPPVRGAEQYF. DNA for the CDR3: TGTGCCAGCTCACCACCGGTCAGGGGGGCTGAGCAGTACTTC.

The table lists this clonotype with many counts. V usage is TRBV9 and J usage is TRBJ2-5, with 9 bases lining up with TRBD1. V shed 4 bases and J 0 bases; nucleotides not matched to a gene: 7. The CDR3 covers 16 residues. Germline V CDR1 and CDR2: SGDLS, YYNGEE. The CDR3 loop is CASSLTGTGNQETQYF. The CDR3 nucleotides are TGTGCCAGCAGCCTAACCGGGACAGGGAACCAAGAGACCCAGTACTTC.

This clonotype was seen ten or more times. The chain's CDR3 is CASRTGGNEQYF. The CDR3, as DNA: TGTGCCAGCAGGACAGGAGGCAACGAGCAGTACTTC. The chain combines TRBV5-5 with TRBJ2-7, with D possibly matching TRBD1 (6 bases). The germline V gene encodes CDR1 SGHKS and CDR2 YYEKEE (reference sequence). V was clipped by 5 bases and J by 5 bases, with 11 bases between them. There are 12 residues in the CDR3. The variable domain in full, with the rest retrieved from reference TRBV5-5 and TRBJ2-7, is DAGVTQSPTHLIKTRGQQVTLRCSPISGHKSVSWYQQVLGQGPQFIFQYYEKEERGRGNFPDRFSARQFPNYSSELNVNALLLGDSALYLCASRTGGNEQYFGPGTRLTVT.

This clonotype was found a few times. The chain recombines TRBV20-1 with TRBJ1-6; maybe TRBD1 (5 bases). V lost 3 bases to trimming and J lost 10 bases, with 13 bases between them. CDR1 is DFQATT and CDR2 is SNEGSKA in the germline V gene (reference sequence). The CDR3 sequence is 13 residues long. CDR3 nucleotides: TGCAGTGCTAGGGCGACAGTAGCATCACCCCTCCACTTT. Its protein product is CSARATVASPLHF.

This clonotype occurred many times. V and J are TRBV29-1 and TRBJ2-7, with TRBD1 identical over 7 bases. Germline CDR1 reads SQVTM; CDR2 reads ANQGSEA. V was clipped by 6 bases and J by 6 bases; unmatched bases: 8. This CDR3 has 12 residues. In DNA, the CDR3 is TGCAGCGTGGTCAACGACAGGGCCGAGCAGTACTTC. Translated: CSVVNDRAEQYF.

CDR3 residues: CASSRIRRANYGYTF. DNA of the CDR3: TGCGCCAGCAGCCGCATTCGGCGCGCTAACTATGGCTACACCTTC. The chain employs TRBV23-1 and TRBJ1-2, with D uncertain. TRBV23-1 is identified as an open reading frame with a role that is uncertain. The CDR3 sequence is 15 residues long. The V gene lost 6 bases and the J gene lost 0 bases, with 14 bases spanning the gap.

This clonotype appeared a few times. The V call is TRBV7-2, the J call TRBJ2-7; 16 nucleotides line up with TRBD2. Germline V CDR1 and CDR2: SGHTA, FQGNSA. The CDR3 covers 17 residues. With 5 bases clipped from V and 6 bases from J, the junction kept 10 bases outside the gene matches. The CDR3 coding sequence is TGTGCCAGCAGCAAGGGACTAGCGGGGGGGCCTGGGGGCGAGCAGTACTTC. It encodes CASSKGLAGGPGGEQYF. Supplemented by reference TRBV7-2 and TRBJ2-7, the full variable domain reads GAGVSQSPSNKVTEKGKDVELRCDPISGHTALYWYRQSLGQGLEFLIYFQGNSAPDKSGLPSDRFSAERTGGSVSTLTIQRTQQEDSAVYLCASSKGLAGGPGGEQYFGPGTRLTVT.

The chain uses TRBV7-9 and TRBJ1-2; 7 bases agree with TRBD1. Unmatched junction bases numbered 2, after V lost 1 base and J lost 6 bases. Germline-derived CDR1 and CDR2 are SEHNR and FQNEAQ (reference sequence). The CDR3 runs to 13 residues. CDR3 sequence (DNA): TGTGCCAGCAGCTTAGTCACAGGGGATGGCTACACCTTC. Protein sequence: CASSLVTGDGYTF.